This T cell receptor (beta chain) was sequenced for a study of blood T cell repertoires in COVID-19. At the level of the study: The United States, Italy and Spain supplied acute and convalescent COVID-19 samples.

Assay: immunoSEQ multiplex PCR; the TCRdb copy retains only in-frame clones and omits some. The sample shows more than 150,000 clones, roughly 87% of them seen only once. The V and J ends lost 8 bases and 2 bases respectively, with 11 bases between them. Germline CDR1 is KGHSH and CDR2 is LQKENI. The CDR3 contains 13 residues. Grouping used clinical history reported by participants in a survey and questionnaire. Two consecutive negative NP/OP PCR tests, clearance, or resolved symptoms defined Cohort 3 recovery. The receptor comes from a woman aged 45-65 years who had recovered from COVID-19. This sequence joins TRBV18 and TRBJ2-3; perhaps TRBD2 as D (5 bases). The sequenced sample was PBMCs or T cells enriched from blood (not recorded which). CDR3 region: CASGGSSTDTQYF. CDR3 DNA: TGTGCCAGCGGAGGTTCTTCCACAGATACGCAGTATTTT. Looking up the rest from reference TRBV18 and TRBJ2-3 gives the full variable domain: NAGVMQNPRHLVRRRGQEARLRCSPMKGHSHVYWYRQLPEEGLKFMVYLQKENIIDESGMPKERFSAEFPKEGPSILRIQQVVRGDSAAYFCASGGSSTDTQYFGPGTRLTVL.